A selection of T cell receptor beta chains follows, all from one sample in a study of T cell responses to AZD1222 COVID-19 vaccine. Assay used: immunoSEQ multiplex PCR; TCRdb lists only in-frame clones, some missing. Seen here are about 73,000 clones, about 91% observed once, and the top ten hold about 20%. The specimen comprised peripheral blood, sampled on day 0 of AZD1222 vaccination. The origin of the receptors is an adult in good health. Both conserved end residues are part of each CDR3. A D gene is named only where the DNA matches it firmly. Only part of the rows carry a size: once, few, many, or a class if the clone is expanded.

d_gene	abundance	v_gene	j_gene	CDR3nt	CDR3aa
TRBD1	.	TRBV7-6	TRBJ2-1	TGTGCCAGCAGCTCCACCCGACAGGGGGCTCTTAATGAGCAGTTCTTC	CASSSTRQGALNEQFF
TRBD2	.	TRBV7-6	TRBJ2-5	TGTGCCAGCAGCTTAGCGACTAGCACCCAAGAGACCCAGTACTTC	CASSLATSTQETQYF
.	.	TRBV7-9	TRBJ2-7	TGTGCCAGCAGCCCTCGGGGGTTTCCCTACGAGCAGTACTTC	CASSPRGFPYEQYF
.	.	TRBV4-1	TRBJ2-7	TGCGCCAGCAAAGGGCCCCGGGAGCAGTACTTC	CASKGPREQYF
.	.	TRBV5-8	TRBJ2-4	TGTGCCAGCAGCTTAGGACAGATAGCCAAAAACATTCAGTACTTC	CASSLGQIAKNIQYF
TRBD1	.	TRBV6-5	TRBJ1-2	TGTGCCAGCACTATTGACAGGGGAAACTATGGCTACACCTTC	CASTIDRGNYGYTF
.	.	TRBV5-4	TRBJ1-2	TGTGCCAGCAGCTCCTGGGAAACAGGGTATGGCTACACCTTC	CASSSWETGYGYTF
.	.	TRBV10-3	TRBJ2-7	TGTGCCATCAGTGAATTCGGAGGGGGTTTCGACGAGCAGTACTTC	CAISEFGGGFDEQYF
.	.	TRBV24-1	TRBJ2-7	TGTGCCACCAGTGATTTGAACAGCCGCCTGGGGCAGTACTTC	CATSDLNSRLGQYF
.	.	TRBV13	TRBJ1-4	TGTGCCAGCAGCTTAAGACTGGGACCGCATGAAAAACTGTTTTTT	CASSLRLGPHEKLFF
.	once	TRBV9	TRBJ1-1	TGTGCCAGCAGCGGAAGGACGGGGATGAACACTGAAGCTTTCTTT	CASSGRTGMNTEAFF
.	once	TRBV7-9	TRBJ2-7	TGTGCCAGCAGCTCCAACCCAAACGGCCTCTACGAGCAGTACTTC	CASSSNPNGLYEQYF
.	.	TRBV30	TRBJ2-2	TGTGCCTGGAGTGTCTCGCGGATCGGGGAGCTGTTTTTT	CAWSVSRIGELFF
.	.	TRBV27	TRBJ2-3	TGTGCCAGCAGTTGGGGACTGTCAGATACGCAGTATTTT	CASSWGLSDTQYF
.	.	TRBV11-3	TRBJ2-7	TGTGCCAGCAGCTTATCCTCCTCCTACGAGCAGTACTTC	CASSLSSSYEQYF
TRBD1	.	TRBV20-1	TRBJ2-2	TGCAGTGCTAGTGACAGGGGTCCCGGGGAGCTGTTTTTT	CSASDRGPGELFF
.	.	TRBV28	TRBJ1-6	TGTGCCAGCAGTTCGCGCCACTGGGAATCACCCCTCCACTTT	CASSSRHWESPLHF
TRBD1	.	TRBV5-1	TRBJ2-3	TGCGCCAGCAGCGGGAGACAGGGGAGAGATACGCAGTATTTT	CASSGRQGRDTQYF
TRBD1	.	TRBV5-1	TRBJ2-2	TGCGCCAGCGCTTCTGGCCAGGGGGCACTACTGGCCGGGGAGCTGTTTTTT	CASASGQGALLAGELFF
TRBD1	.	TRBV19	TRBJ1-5	TGTGCCAGTAGTTCAACCGGGACAGGGGGCGGACAGCCCCAGCATTTT	CASSSTGTGGGQPQHF
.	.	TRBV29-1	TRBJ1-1	TGCAGCGGAGCAGCCACCGTAAACACTGAAGCTTTCTTT	CSGAATVNTEAFF
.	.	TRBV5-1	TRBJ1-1	TGCGCCAGCAGCTTGTGGGAGAACACTGAAGCTTTCTTT	CASSLWENTEAFF
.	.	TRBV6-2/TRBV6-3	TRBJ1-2	TGTGCCAGCAGCCGCGCGAGCTATGGCTACACCTTC	CASSRASYGYTF
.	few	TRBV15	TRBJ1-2	TGTGCCACCAGCAGAGAAGGGAACTATGGCTACACCTTC	CATSREGNYGYTF
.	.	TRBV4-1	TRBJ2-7	TGCGCCAGCAGCCAAGCCCCGGGAGTGGGCTACGAGCAGTACTTC	CASSQAPGVGYEQYF
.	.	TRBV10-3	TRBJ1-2	TGTGCCATCAGTGAGTCCTTTACAGCAACTCCGACTAACTATGGCTACACCTTC	CAISESFTATPTNYGYTF
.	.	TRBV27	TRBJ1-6	TGTGCCAGCAGTTTGTTCAATAATTCACCCCTCCACTTT	CASSLFNNSPLHF
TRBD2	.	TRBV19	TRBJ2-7	TGTGCCAGTAGTATAGGTACCAGCGGGAGGACCTCTTACGAGCAGTACTTC	CASSIGTSGRTSYEQYF